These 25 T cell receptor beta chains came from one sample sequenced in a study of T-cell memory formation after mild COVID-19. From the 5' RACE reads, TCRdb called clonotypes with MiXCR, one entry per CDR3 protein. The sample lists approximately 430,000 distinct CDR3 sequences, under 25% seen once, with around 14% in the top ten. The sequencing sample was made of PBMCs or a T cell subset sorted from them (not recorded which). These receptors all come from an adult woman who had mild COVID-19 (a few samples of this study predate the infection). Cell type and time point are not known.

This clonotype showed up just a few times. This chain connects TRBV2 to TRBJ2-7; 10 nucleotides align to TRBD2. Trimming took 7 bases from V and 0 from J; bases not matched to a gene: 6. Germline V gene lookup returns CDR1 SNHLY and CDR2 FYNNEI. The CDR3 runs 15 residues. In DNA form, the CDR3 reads TGTGCCAGCACCTTCGGACTAGCGGACTCCTACGAGCAGTACTTC. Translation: CASTFGLADSYEQYF.

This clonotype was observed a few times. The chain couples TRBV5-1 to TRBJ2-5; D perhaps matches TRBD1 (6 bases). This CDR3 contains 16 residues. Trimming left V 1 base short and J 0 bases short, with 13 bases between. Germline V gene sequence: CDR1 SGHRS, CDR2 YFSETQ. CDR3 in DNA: TGCGCCAGCAGCTTGTTAGCGACAGGTTACCAAGAGACCCAGTACTTC. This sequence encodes CASSLLATGYQETQYF.

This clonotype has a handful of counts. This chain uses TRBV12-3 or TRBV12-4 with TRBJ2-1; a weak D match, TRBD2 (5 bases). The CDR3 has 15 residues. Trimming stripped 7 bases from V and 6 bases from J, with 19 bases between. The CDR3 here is CASTPRWEKSNEQFF. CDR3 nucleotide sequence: TGTGCCAGCACCCCCCGATGGGAGAAAAGCAATGAGCAGTTCTTC.

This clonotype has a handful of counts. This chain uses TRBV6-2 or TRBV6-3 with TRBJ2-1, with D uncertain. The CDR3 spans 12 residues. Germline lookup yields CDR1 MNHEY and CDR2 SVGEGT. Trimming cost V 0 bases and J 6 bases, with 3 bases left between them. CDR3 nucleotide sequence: TGTGCCAGCAGTTACTCCCCCAATGAGCAGTTCTTC. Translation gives CASSYSPNEQFF.

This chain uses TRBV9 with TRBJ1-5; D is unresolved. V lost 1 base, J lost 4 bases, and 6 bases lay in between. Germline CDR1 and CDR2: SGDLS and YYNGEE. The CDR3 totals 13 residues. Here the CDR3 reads CASSVSPNQPQHF. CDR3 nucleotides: TGTGCCAGCAGCGTAAGCCCGAATCAGCCCCAGCATTTT.

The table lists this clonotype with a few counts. The CDR3 is CASTQGGAGRKAETQYF. In DNA form, the CDR3 reads TGTGCCAGCACTCAGGGGGGGGCAGGGAGAAAGGCGGAGACCCAGTACTTC. The chain links TRBV28 to TRBJ2-5, with D perhaps assigned TRBD1 or TRBD2 (7 bases each). This CDR3 has 17 residues. Germline lookup yields CDR1 MDHEN and CDR2 SYDVKM. V lost 7 bases and J 5 bases, leaving 26 bases between the germline ends.

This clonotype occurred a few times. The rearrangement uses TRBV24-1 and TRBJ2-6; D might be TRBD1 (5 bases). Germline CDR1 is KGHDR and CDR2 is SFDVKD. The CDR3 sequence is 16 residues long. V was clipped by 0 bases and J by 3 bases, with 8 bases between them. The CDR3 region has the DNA TGTGCCACCAGTGATTTGCCAGGGTATGGGGCCAACGTCCTGACTTTC. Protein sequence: CATSDLPGYGANVLTF.

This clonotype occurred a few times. The CDR3 loop is CASSGLAKQETQYF. The CDR3 DNA reads TGTGCCAGCAGCGGACTAGCGAAACAAGAGACCCAGTACTTC. The V and J genes are TRBV7-9 and TRBJ2-5, with 9 bases that match TRBD2. CDR1 and CDR2 from the germline V gene are SEHNR and FQNEAQ (reference sequence). The J segment lost 2 bases and the V segment lost 5 bases, leaving 3 bases of the junction unmatched. The CDR3 runs to 14 residues.

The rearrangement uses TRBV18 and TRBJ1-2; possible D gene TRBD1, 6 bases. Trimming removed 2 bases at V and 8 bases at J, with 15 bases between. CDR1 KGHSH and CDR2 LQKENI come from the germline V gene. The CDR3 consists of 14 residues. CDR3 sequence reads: CASSPSRGAEGYTF. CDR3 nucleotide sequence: TGTGCCAGCTCACCATCTCGGGGGGCTGAAGGCTACACCTTC.

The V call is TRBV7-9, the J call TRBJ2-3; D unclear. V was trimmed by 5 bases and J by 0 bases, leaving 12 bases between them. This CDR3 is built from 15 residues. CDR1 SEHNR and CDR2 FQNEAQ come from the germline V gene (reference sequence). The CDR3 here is CASSVKGRSTDTQYF. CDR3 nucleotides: TGTGCCAGCAGCGTCAAAGGCCGAAGCACAGATACGCAGTATTTT. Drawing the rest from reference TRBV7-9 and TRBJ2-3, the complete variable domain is DTGVSQNPRHKITKRGQNVTFRCDPISEHNRLYWYRQTLGQGPEFLTYFQNEAQLEKSRLLSDRFSAERPKGSFSTLEIQRTEQGDSAMYLCASSVKGRSTDTQYFGPGTRLTVL.

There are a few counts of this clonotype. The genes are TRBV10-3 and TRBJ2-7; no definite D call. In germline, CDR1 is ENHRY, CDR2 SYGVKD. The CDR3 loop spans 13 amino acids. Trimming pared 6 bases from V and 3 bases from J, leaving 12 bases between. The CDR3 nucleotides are TGTGCCATCAGGCCGGGCTTCAACTACGAGCAGTACTTC. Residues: CAIRPGFNYEQYF.

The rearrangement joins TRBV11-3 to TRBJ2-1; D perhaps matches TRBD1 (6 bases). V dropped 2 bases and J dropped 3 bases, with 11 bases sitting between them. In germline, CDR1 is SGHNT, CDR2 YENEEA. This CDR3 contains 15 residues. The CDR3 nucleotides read TGTGCCAGCAGCTTACGAGGGACAAACTACAATGAGCAGTTCTTC. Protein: CASSLRGTNYNEQFF.

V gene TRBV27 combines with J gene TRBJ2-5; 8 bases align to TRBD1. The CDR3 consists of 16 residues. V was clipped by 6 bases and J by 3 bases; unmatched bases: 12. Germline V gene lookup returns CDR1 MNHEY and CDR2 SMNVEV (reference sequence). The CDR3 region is CASSPWRTGQEETQYF. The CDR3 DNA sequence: TGTGCCAGCAGCCCGTGGCGGACAGGGCAGGAAGAGACCCAGTACTTC.

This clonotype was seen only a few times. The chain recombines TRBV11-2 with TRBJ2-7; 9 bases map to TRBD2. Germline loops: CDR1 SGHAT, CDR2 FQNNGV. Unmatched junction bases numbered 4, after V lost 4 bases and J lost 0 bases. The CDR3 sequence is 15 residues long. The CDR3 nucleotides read TGTGCCAGCAGCTCAACTAGCGGGCTCTCCTACGAGCAGTACTTC. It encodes CASSSTSGLSYEQYF.

This chain's CDR3 is CASSQAGAPAIYF. In nucleotides, the CDR3 is TGCGCCAGCAGCCAAGCAGGGGCGCCGGCCATATATTTT. This chain links TRBV4-1 with TRBJ1-3; maybe TRBD1 (6 bases). Trimming removed 1 base from V and 11 bases from J, with 12 bases in between. Germline CDR1 and CDR2: MGHRA and YSYEKL. The CDR3 length is 13 residues.

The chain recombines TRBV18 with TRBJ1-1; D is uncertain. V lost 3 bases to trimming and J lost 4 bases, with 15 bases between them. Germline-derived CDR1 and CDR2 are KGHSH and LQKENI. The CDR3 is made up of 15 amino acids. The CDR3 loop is CASSPENTATTEAFF. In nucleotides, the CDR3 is TGTGCCAGCTCACCGGAAAACACGGCGACCACTGAAGCTTTCTTT.

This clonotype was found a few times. The CDR3 sequence: CASSYTADGILAKNIQYF. CDR3 sequence (DNA): TGTGCCAGCAGTTACACCGCCGACGGAATACTAGCCAAAAACATTCAGTACTTC. This sequence joins TRBV6-5 and TRBJ2-4, with D uncertain. The ends were cut back, 2 bases at V and 0 bases at J, with 17 bases in the middle. There are 18 residues in the CDR3. Germline CDR1 is MNHEY and CDR2 is SVGAGI.

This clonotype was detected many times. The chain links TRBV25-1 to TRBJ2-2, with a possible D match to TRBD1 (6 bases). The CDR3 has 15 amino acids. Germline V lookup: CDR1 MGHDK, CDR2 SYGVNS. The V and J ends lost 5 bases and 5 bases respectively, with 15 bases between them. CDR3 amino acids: CASSLLGHSTGELFF. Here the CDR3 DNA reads TGTGCCAGCAGTTTATTGGGACACTCAACCGGGGAGCTGTTTTTT.

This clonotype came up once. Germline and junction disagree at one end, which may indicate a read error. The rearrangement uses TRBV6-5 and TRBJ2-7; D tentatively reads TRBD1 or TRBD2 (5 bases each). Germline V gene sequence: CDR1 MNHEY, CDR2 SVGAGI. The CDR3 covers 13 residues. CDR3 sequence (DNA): TGTGCCAGCAGTTACTCGAGGGGCAGTCTTCCTCTTTTC. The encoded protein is CASSYSRGSLPLF.

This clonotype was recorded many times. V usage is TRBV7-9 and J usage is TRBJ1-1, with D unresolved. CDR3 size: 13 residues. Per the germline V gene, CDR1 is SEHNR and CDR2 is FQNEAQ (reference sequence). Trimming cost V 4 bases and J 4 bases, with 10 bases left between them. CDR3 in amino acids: CASSSDRGTEAFF. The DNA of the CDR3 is TGTGCCAGCAGCTCTGACCGGGGCACTGAAGCTTTCTTT. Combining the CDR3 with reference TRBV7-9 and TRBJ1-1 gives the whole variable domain DTGVSQNPRHKITKRGQNVTFRCDPISEHNRLYWYRQTLGQGPEFLTYFQNEAQLEKSRLLSDRFSAERPKGSFSTLEIQRTEQGDSAMYLCASSSDRGTEAFFGQGTRLTVV.

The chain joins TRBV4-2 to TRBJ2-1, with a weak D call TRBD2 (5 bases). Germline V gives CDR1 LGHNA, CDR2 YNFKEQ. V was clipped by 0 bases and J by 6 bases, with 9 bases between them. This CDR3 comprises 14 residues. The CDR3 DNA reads TGTGCCAGCAGCCAAGAGGGAGCGCGCAATGAGCAGTTCTTC. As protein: CASSQEGARNEQFF.

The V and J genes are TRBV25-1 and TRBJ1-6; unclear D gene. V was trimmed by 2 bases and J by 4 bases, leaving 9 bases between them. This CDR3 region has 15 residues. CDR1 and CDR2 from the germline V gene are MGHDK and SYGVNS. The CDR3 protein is CASSEKSWYNSPLHF. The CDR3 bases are TGTGCCAGCAGTGAAAAGTCCTGGTATAATTCACCCCTCCACTTT.

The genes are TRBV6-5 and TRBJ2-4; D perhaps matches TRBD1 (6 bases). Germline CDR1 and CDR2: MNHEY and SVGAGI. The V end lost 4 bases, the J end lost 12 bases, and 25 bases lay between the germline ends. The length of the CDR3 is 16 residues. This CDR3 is CASSSNKVSGTGTQYF. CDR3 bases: TGTGCCAGCAGTTCCAACAAGGTATCGGGTACAGGGACTCAGTACTTC.

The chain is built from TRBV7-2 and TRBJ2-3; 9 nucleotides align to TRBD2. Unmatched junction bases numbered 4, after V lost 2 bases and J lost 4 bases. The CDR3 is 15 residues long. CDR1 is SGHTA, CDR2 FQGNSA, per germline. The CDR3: CASSLQGGRADTQYF. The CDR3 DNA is TGTGCCAGCAGCTTACAGGGCGGGAGGGCAGATACGCAGTATTTT.

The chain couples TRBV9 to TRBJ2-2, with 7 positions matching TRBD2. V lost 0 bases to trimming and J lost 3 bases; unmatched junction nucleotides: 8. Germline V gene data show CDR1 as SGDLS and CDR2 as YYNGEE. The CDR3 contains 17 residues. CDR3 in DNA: TGTGCCAGCAGCGTAGGTGGCGGGAGAGCGCACACCGGGGAGCTGTTTTTT. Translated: CASSVGGGRAHTGELFF.